These 28 T cell receptor beta chains came from one sample sequenced in a study of spatial heterogeneity in lung cancer (dated by TCRdb to 2018 to 2020). The sample's time point label, in plain terms: blood at routine non-recurrence follow-up after resection. Receptor amplification or capture employed 5' RACE. The sequencer was a NextSeq 500. The raw public data were reprocessed by TCRdb itself: fastp quality trimming at Q25, MiXCR clonotype calling, in-frame beta chains only. Duplicate CDR3 protein sequences are folded into a single record with the most common DNA and genes. The sample table lists under 75,000 distinct CDR3 sequences, 7.5% to 10% of them with a count of one. The ten largest clones represent around 1.9% of the sample. Material: PBMCs, obtained at follow-up. Receptors were obtained from a female donor with early-stage non-small cell lung cancer.

The V call is TRBV9, the J call TRBJ2-1; D may be TRBD1 (6 bases). The CDR3 sequence is 17 residues long. The germline V and J ends were trimmed by 1 base and 2 bases, with 16 bases remaining between them. CDR1 is SGDLS, CDR2 YYNGEE, per germline. CDR3 in DNA: TGTGCCAGCAGCGTATCGGCCCAGGGGAACGCCTACAATGAGCAGTTCTTC. Translation: CASSVSAQGNAYNEQFF.

This clonotype was observed many times. The chain employs TRBV28 and TRBJ1-2; D is ambiguous. Trimming shortened V by 2 bases and J by 3 bases, and 7 bases separated the two germline ends. The CDR3 is 13 residues long. Germline V lookup: CDR1 MDHEN, CDR2 SYDVKM. As DNA, the CDR3 is TGTGCCAGCAGTTTAACGGCCGACTATGGCTACACCTTC. Its translation: CASSLTADYGYTF.

This clonotype was counted ten times or more. The chain couples TRBV19 to TRBJ2-7; D might be TRBD1 or TRBD2, each matching 6 bases. V shed 7 bases and J shed 2 bases, with 15 bases lying between them. Germline CDR1 LNHDA, CDR2 SQIVND (reference sequence). This CDR3 spans 14 amino acids. The CDR3 loop is CASNHPGAPYEQYF. CDR3 sequence (DNA): TGTGCCAGTAACCATCCGGGGGCTCCCTACGAGCAGTACTTC.

In its sample, this clonotype was seen many times. DNA of the CDR3: TGTGCCAGCAGCCTCTTAGGGGTAGACTATGGCTACACCTTC. Protein: CASSLLGVDYGYTF. J is TRBJ1-2 and V is TRBV11-2; weak D call: TRBD1 (5 bases). Trimming stripped 5 bases from V and 3 bases from J, with 13 bases between. Germline CDR1 reads SGHAT; CDR2 reads FQNNGV. This CDR3 is built from 14 residues.

This clonotype was observed many times. The rearrangement joins TRBV2 to TRBJ2-1; a possible D gene is TRBD2 (5 bases). Per germline, CDR1 SNHLY and CDR2 FYNNEI. V was clipped by 7 bases and J by 5 bases, with 12 bases between them. This CDR3 has 13 residues. The CDR3 DNA follows: TGTGCCAGCACCAGAGGGAGAAACAATGAGCAGTTCTTC. Translated, it gives CASTRGRNNEQFF.

This clonotype was observed a few times. This chain uses TRBV29-1 with TRBJ2-2, with TRBD2 matching over 8 bases. The ends lost 6 bases at V and 5 bases at J; junction bases unmatched: 11. Germline V gene lookup returns CDR1 SQVTM and CDR2 ANQGSEA. This CDR3 has 15 residues. DNA of the CDR3: TGCAGCGTGGGGGAACTAGCGGAGACGACCGGGGAGCTGTTTTTT. The encoded protein is CSVGELAETTGELFF.

Many counts were recorded for this clonotype. The CDR3 sequence is CASSGDRRYEQYF. The CDR3 DNA follows: TGTGCCAGCAGTGGGGACAGAAGGTACGAGCAGTACTTC. The chain recombines TRBV25-1 with TRBJ2-7, with TRBD1 identical over 7 bases. Losses at the gene ends were 4 bases for V and 4 bases for J; bases not matched to a gene: 4. Germline values: CDR1 MGHDK, CDR2 SYGVNS. The CDR3 length is 13 residues.

This clonotype has ten or more counts. V is TRBV11-2 and J is TRBJ2-3; D is ambiguous. This CDR3 is 14 amino acids long. Trimming cost V 4 bases and J 1 base, with 9 bases left between them. CDR1 is SGHAT and CDR2 is FQNNGV in the germline V gene. The CDR3 region is CASSWGRGTDTQYF. In DNA, the CDR3 is TGTGCCAGCAGCTGGGGTCGAGGCACAGATACGCAGTATTTT.

This clonotype has a count of ten or more. This rearrangement joins TRBV3-1 to TRBJ2-1; 9 nucleotides match TRBD1. V lost 4 bases to trimming and J lost 5 bases; unmatched junction nucleotides: 3. The CDR3 runs to 14 residues. Germline lookup yields CDR1 LGHDT and CDR2 YNNKEL (reference sequence). CDR3 sequence (DNA): TGTGCCAGCAGCCCCCGGGACAGGGACAATGAGCAGTTCTTC. Protein product: CASSPRDRDNEQFF.

The J gene is TRBJ2-5, the V gene TRBV5-1; TRBD2 matches 15 bases. The CDR3 spans 17 residues. Germline values: CDR1 SGHRS, CDR2 YFSETQ. Losses at the gene ends were 6 bases for V and 5 bases for J; bases not matched to a gene: 11. DNA of the CDR3: TGCGCCAGCAACCCGGGACTAGCGGGAGGCTGGGGTGAGACCCAGTACTTC. Translation gives CASNPGLAGGWGETQYF.

This chain links TRBV7-8 with TRBJ2-5; 10 positions match TRBD2. The germline V gene has CDR1 SGHVS and CDR2 FQNEAQ. CDR3 length: 16 amino acids. The V and J ends lost 0 bases and 4 bases, in that order; junction bases with no gene match: 5. Here the CDR3 reads CASSLAGAGGPETQYF. Written as DNA, the CDR3 is TGTGCCAGCAGCTTAGCGGGAGCGGGAGGGCCAGAGACCCAGTACTTC.

The DNA for the CDR3 is TGCGCCAGCAGCGTAACTAGCCTGGGGCTCTACGAGCAGTACTTC. Its translation is CASSVTSLGLYEQYF. The chain links TRBV5-1 to TRBJ2-7; possibly TRBD2 for D (6 bases). Germline V gene lookup returns CDR1 SGHRS and CDR2 YFSETQ. The CDR3 has 15 amino acids. V shed 4 bases and J shed 3 bases, with 17 bases lying between them.

This clonotype has a count of ten or more. The genes are TRBV9 and TRBJ2-3; maybe TRBD2 (6 bases). The CDR3 has 16 amino acids. Germline lookup yields CDR1 SGDLS and CDR2 YYNGEE. V was shortened by 0 bases and J by 4 bases, with 15 bases between the two germline ends. For the CDR3, the DNA is TGTGCCAGCAGCGTAGCTACCGGGGGATTTCCAGATACGCAGTATTTT. It yields the protein CASSVATGGFPDTQYF.

There are many counts of this clonotype. The chain is built from TRBV6-2 or TRBV6-3 and TRBJ2-7; no reliable D call. Germline-derived CDR1 and CDR2 are MNHEY and SVGEGT. The CDR3 contains 13 residues. The germline V and J ends were trimmed by 0 bases and 1 base, with 4 bases remaining between them. This chain's CDR3 is CASSYSSSYEQYF. CDR3 DNA sequence: TGTGCCAGCAGTTACTCTTCTTCCTACGAGCAGTACTTC.

Points on this clonotype: Possible read error: a much larger clone is one base away. The V gene is TRBV3-1, the J gene TRBJ2-3; 7 bases fit TRBD2. J lost 2 bases, V lost 1 base, and 6 bases had no gene match. The CDR3 spans 16 residues. Germline V gene data show CDR1 as LGHDT and CDR2 as YNNKEL (reference sequence). CDR3: CASSQAIAGVTDTQYF. CDR3 in DNA: TGTGCCAGCAGCCAAGCCATAGCGGGCGTCACAGATACGCAGTATTTT.

The CDR3 DNA sequence: TGCGCCAGCCTTAAAGCGGGGAGGGAAGCCAATGAGCAGTTCTTC. Translation gives CASLKAGREANEQFF. This rearrangement joins TRBV5-1 to TRBJ2-1; 7 bases line up with TRBD2. Trimming cost V 7 bases and J 6 bases; bases outside gene matches: 13. The germline V gene encodes CDR1 SGHRS and CDR2 YFSETQ. The CDR3 spans 15 residues. The full variable domain, with the rest looked up from reference TRBV5-1 and TRBJ2-1, is KAGVTQTPRYLIKTRGQQVTLSCSPISGHRSVSWYQQTPGQGLQFLFEYFSETQRNKGNFPGRFSGRQFSNSRSEMNVSTLELGDSALYLCASLKAGREANEQFFGPGTRLTVL.

This clonotype was detected once. A much larger clone is a single base away; this may be a read error. This rearrangement joins TRBV7-9 to TRBJ2-7; a possible D gene is TRBD2 (6 bases). V was shortened by 8 bases and J by 3 bases, with 17 bases between the two germline ends. Germline V gives CDR1 SEHNR, CDR2 FQNEAQ (reference sequence). The CDR3 length is 14 residues. CDR3 protein: CASGSSRDFYEQYF. The CDR3 bases are TGTGCCAGCGGCTCCTCCCGGGACTTCTACGAGCAGTACTTC.

As to this clonotype: A much larger clone differs from this one at a single base, so this may be a read error. The CDR3 ends on some other residue instead of the conserved phenylalanine or tryptophan, so this is likely a read error. The gene calls are TRBV20-1 and TRBJ2-3; D ambiguous. V shed 6 bases and J shed 2 bases, with 3 bases lying between them. CDR3 length equals 10 residues. CDR1 and CDR2 from the germline V gene are DFQATT and SNEGSKA (reference sequence). The CDR3 loop is CSAATDTQYS. For the CDR3, the DNA is TGCAGTGCGGCCACAGATACGCAGTATTCT.

This clonotype was observed at least ten times. The rearrangement joins TRBV7-2 to TRBJ2-3; D is possibly TRBD2 (7 bases). Trimming removed 0 bases from V and 3 bases from J, with 13 bases in between. Germline V CDR1 and CDR2: SGHTA, FQGNSA. The CDR3 has 16 residues. The CDR3: CASSLAGRGRTDTQYF. Here the CDR3 DNA reads TGTGCCAGCAGCTTAGCTGGGAGGGGGAGGACAGATACGCAGTATTTT.

The table lists this clonotype with a few counts. The chain is built from TRBV7-2 and TRBJ2-7; TRBD1 or TRBD2 may be the D gene (5 bases each). Trimming stripped 8 bases from V and 0 bases from J, with 20 bases between. The CDR3 contains 16 residues. Germline V gene sequence: CDR1 SGHTA, CDR2 FQGNSA. The CDR3 loop reads CASRLRGDFYSYEQYF. DNA for the CDR3: TGTGCCAGCCGGCTTAGGGGAGATTTCTACTCCTACGAGCAGTACTTC.

This clonotype was found many times. The chain employs TRBV5-4 and TRBJ2-1; a weak D match, TRBD2 (5 bases). V lost 7 bases and J lost 6, with 20 bases in between. The CDR3 length is 15 residues. CDR1 is SGHNT, CDR2 YYREEE, per germline (reference sequence). CDR3 DNA: TGTGCCAGCCTTAATCCGGGGTCTAGCTCCAATGAGCAGTTCTTC. It translates to CASLNPGSSSNEQFF.

There are many counts of this clonotype. The chain uses TRBV19 and TRBJ1-5; D unclear. Germline lookup yields CDR1 LNHDA and CDR2 SQIVND (reference sequence). Trimming stripped 4 bases from V and 2 bases from J, with 15 bases between. The length of the CDR3 is 16 residues. In DNA, the CDR3 is TGTGCCAGTAGTACCGGGCCGACGAGGGGCAATCAGCCCCAGCATTTT. Protein sequence: CASSTGPTRGNQPQHF.

This clonotype was seen repeatedly, ten times or more. The chain combines TRBV11-2 with TRBJ2-6; D ambiguous. Trimming removed 5 bases from V and 4 bases from J, with 6 bases in between. The CDR3 is made up of 13 amino acids. Germline V gene lookup returns CDR1 SGHAT and CDR2 FQNNGV. The CDR3 loop reads CASSLPGANVLTF. The CDR3 DNA follows: TGTGCCAGCAGCCTACCCGGGGCCAACGTCCTGACTTTC.

The chain couples TRBV3-1 to TRBJ2-5; possibly TRBD2 for D (5 bases). V was shortened by 1 base and J by 5 bases, with 17 bases between the two germline ends. The germline gives CDR1 LGHDT, CDR2 YNNKEL (reference sequence). CDR3 size: 16 residues. CDR3 DNA: TGTGCCAGCAGCCAAGGTCGGTTTAGCGAGGGCGAGACCCAGTACTTC. It encodes CASSQGRFSEGETQYF.

This clonotype was recorded a few times. The J gene is TRBJ2-1, the V gene TRBV7-3; 7 bases map to TRBD1. This CDR3 is built from 14 residues. V shed 5 bases and J 6 bases; nucleotides not matched to a gene: 7. From germline, CDR1 is SGHTA and CDR2 FQGTGA. The CDR3 region has the DNA TGTGCCAGCAGCCGGGACAGCTTGGCCAATGAGCAGTTCTTC. Its translation is CASSRDSLANEQFF.

The sample holds a few counts of this clonotype. The chain couples TRBV20-1 to TRBJ1-1, with D unclear. V was cut by 5 bases and J by 0 bases, with 13 bases left in between. The CDR3 covers 14 residues. Per germline, CDR1 DFQATT and CDR2 SNEGSKA (reference sequence). The CDR3: CSAGRQTMNTEAFF. The DNA for the CDR3 is TGCAGTGCTGGACGGCAGACCATGAACACTGAAGCTTTCTTT.

This clonotype was seen ten or more times. The chain carries TRBV12-3 or TRBV12-4 and TRBJ2-1; D may be TRBD1 or TRBD2 (6 bases each). CDR3 length equals 13 residues. V was shortened by 8 bases and J by 6 bases, with 14 bases between the two germline ends. Here the CDR3 reads CASRGGPINEQFF. The CDR3 coding sequence is TGTGCCAGCCGTGGGGGGCCAATCAATGAGCAGTTCTTC.

This clonotype has a count of ten or more. The rearrangement uses TRBV6-5 and TRBJ2-4; 11 nucleotides line up with TRBD2. This CDR3 has 17 residues. With V trimmed by 7 bases and J by 4 bases, 12 bases remained unmatched. Per germline, CDR1 MNHEY and CDR2 SVGAGI. The CDR3 region has the DNA TGTGCCAGCACCAACTCCGGGACTAGCGGTTCTAAAAACATTCAGTACTTC. This encodes CASTNSGTSGSKNIQYF.